Below, 5 T cell receptor beta chains from the same sample are listed, as sequenced in a study of T cells in Graves' hyperthyroidism and ophthalmopathy. The CDR3 regions of TCR beta were amplified from RNA transcripts. An initial round of RT-PCR targeting the TCR CDR3 relied on the HTBI primer set. In TCRdb, the multiplex PCR reads were re-called with MiXCR into one record per CDR3 protein. This sample has about 320,000 distinct CDR3 sequences, with about 15% found just once. The sequenced sample was blood. Every receptor here comes from a man aged 25 to 45 with Graves' hyperthyroidism.

At least ten counts were recorded for this clonotype. The chain combines TRBV28 with TRBJ2-2; D remains unclear. Germline CDR1 is MDHEN and CDR2 is SYDVKM. V lost 7 bases to trimming and J lost 1 base, with 7 bases between them. This CDR3 has 13 residues. CDR3 in amino acids: CASTWRNTGELFF. DNA of the CDR3: TGTGCCAGCACCTGGAGGAACACCGGGGAGCTGTTTTTT.

This clonotype has just a few counts. This chain connects TRBV20-1 to TRBJ2-7; 9 bases fit TRBD2. Germline V gives CDR1 DFQATT, CDR2 SNEGSKA (reference sequence). This CDR3 spans 16 amino acids. V shed 1 base and J 5 bases; nucleotides not matched to a gene: 12. CDR3 in amino acids: CSARAPPGLAFDEQYF. CDR3 DNA: TGCAGTGCTAGAGCCCCCCCGGGACTAGCTTTTGACGAGCAGTACTTC.

This clonotype has a count of ten or more. CDR3 loop: CASSLGEQFF. As DNA, the CDR3 is TGTGCCAGCAGCTTGGGTGAGCAGTTCTTC. V is TRBV7-2 and J is TRBJ2-1; no clear D. This CDR3 is built from 10 residues. Germline V lookup: CDR1 SGHTA, CDR2 FQGNSA. The ends were cut back, 3 bases at V and 9 bases at J, with 3 bases in the middle. Looking up the rest from reference TRBV7-2 and TRBJ2-1 gives the full variable domain: GAGVSQSPSNKVTEKGKDVELRCDPISGHTALYWYRQSLGQGLEFLIYFQGNSAPDKSGLPSDRFSAERTGGSVSTLTIQRTQQEDSAVYLCASSLGEQFFGPGTRLTVL.

The table lists this clonotype with many counts. This chain links TRBV11-2 with TRBJ1-1; 9 nucleotides match TRBD1. This CDR3 comprises 15 residues. V was pared by 5 bases and J by 4 bases, with 8 bases of the junction left unmatched. The germline CDR1 and CDR2 sequences are SGHAT and FQNNGV. The CDR3 DNA is TGTGCCAGCAGCCCCCACAGGGGGCGAGGCACTGAAGCTTTCTTT. This encodes CASSPHRGRGTEAFF.

The chain carries TRBV11-2 and TRBJ2-1; D may be TRBD1 or TRBD2 (5 bases each). This CDR3 comprises 15 residues. The germline gives CDR1 SGHAT, CDR2 FQNNGV. Deletions cut 1 base from V and 7 bases from J, with 14 bases between. CDR3 residues: CASSLVGLAGNEQFF. The CDR3 coding sequence is TGTGCCAGCAGCTTAGTGGGGCTAGCCGGAAATGAGCAGTTCTTC.